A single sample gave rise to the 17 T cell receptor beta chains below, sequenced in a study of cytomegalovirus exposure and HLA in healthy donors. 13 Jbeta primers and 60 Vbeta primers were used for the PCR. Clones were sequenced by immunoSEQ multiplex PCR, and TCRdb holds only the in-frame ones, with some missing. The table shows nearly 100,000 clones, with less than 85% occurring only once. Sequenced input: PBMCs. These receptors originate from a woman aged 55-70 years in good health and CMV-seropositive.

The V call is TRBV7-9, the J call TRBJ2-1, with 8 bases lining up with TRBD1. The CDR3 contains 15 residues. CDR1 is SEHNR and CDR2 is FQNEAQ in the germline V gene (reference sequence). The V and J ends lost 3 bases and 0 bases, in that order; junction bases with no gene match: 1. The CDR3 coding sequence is TGTGCCAGCAGCTTCGACAGGGGCTCCTACAATGAGCAGTTCTTC. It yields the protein CASSFDRGSYNEQFF.

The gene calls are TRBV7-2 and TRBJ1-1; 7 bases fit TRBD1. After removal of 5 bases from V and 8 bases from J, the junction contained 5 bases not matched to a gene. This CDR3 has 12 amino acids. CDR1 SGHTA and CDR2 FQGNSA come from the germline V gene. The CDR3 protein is CASSPHRGEAFF. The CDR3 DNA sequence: TGTGCCAGCAGCCCCCACAGGGGAGAAGCTTTCTTT.

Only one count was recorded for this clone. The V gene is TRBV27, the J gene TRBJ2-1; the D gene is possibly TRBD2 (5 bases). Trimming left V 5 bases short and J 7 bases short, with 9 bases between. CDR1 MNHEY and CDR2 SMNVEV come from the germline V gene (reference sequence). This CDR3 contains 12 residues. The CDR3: CASSIGGNEQFF. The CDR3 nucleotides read TGTGCCAGCAGTATCGGAGGTAATGAGCAGTTCTTC.

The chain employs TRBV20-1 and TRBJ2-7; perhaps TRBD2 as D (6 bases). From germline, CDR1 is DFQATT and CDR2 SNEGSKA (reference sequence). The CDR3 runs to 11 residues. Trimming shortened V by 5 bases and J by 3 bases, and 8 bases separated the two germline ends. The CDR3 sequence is CSARGSYEQYF. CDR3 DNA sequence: TGCAGTGCTCGGGGGAGCTACGAGCAGTACTTC.

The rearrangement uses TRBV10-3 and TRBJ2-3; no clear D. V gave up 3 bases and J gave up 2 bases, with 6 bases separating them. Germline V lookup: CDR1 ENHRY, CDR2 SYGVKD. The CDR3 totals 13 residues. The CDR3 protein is CAISDQITDTQYF. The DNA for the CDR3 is TGTGCCATCAGTGATCAAATCACAGATACGCAGTATTTT.

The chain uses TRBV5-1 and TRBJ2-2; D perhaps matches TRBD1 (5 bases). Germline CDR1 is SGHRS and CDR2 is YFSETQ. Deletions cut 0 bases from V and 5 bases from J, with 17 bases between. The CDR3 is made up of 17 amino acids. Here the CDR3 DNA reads TGCGCCAGCAGCTTGGACTTGGTTGGCAGGGCTACCGGGGAGCTGTTTTTT. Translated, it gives CASSLDLVGRATGELFF.

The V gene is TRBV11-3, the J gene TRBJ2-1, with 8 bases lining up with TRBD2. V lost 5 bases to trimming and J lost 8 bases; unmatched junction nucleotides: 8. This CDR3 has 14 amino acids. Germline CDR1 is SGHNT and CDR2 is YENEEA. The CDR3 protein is CASSPGTRGDEQFF. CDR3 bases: TGTGCCAGCAGCCCCGGGACTAGGGGCGATGAGCAGTTCTTC.

Here the CDR3 reads CASSTREQFF. The CDR3 DNA is TGTGCCAGCTCCACCAGGGAGCAGTTCTTC. V is TRBV28 and J is TRBJ2-1; D uncertain. The V end was cut by 8 bases, the J end by 10 bases, with 9 bases between. Germline V gene data show CDR1 as MDHEN and CDR2 as SYDVKM. The CDR3 has 10 amino acids.

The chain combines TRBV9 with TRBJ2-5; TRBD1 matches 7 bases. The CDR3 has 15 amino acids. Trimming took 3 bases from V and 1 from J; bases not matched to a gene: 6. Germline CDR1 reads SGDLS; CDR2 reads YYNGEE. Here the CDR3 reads CASSASGTAQETQYF. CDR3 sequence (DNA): TGTGCCAGCAGCGCGTCCGGGACAGCCCAAGAGACCCAGTACTTC.

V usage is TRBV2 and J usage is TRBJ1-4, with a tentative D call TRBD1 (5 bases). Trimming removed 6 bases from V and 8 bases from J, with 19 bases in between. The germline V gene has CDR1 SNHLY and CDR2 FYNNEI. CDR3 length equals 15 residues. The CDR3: CASSEDTGVQEKLFF. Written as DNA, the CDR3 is TGTGCCAGCAGCGAGGATACGGGGGTCCAAGAAAAACTGTTTTTT.

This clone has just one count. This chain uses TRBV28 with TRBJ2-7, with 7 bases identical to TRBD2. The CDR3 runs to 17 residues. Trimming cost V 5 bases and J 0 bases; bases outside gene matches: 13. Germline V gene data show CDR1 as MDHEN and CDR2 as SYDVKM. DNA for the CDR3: TGTGCCAGCAGTCTTTTCCCCAGCGGGATAAGCTCCTACGAGCAGTACTTC. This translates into CASSLFPSGISSYEQYF.

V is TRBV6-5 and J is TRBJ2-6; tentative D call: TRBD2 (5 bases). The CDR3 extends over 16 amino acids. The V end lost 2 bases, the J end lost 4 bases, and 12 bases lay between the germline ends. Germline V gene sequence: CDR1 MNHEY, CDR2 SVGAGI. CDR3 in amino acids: CASSYGSGLGANVLTF. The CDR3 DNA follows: TGTGCCAGCAGTTACGGCTCGGGGTTGGGGGCCAACGTCCTGACTTTC.

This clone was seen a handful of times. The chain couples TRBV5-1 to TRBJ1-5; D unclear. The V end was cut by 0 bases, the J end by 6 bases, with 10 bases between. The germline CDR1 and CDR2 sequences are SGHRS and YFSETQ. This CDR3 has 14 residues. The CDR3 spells CASSLGGESQPQHF. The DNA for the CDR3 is TGCGCCAGCAGCTTGGGTGGGGAGAGTCAGCCCCAGCATTTT.

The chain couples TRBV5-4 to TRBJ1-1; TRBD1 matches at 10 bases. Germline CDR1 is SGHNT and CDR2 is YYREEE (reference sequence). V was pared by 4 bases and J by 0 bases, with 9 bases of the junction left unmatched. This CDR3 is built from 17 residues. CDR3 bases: TGTGCCAGCAGCGGGGACAGGGGCAGGGCGATGAACACTGAAGCTTTCTTT. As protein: CASSGDRGRAMNTEAFF.

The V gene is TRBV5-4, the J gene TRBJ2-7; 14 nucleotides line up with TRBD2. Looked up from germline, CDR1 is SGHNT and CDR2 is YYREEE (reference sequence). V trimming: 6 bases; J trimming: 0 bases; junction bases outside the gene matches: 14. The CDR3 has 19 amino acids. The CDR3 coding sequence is TGTGCCAGCACCCCGGAGCCGGGACTAGCGGGAGTTAGCTCCTACGAGCAGTACTTC. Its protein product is CASTPEPGLAGVSSYEQYF.

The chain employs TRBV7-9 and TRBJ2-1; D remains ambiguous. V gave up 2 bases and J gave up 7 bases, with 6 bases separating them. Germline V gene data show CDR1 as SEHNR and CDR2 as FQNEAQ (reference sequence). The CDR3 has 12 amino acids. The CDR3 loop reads CASSLSRNEQFF. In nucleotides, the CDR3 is TGTGCCAGCAGCTTATCGCGGAATGAGCAGTTCTTC.

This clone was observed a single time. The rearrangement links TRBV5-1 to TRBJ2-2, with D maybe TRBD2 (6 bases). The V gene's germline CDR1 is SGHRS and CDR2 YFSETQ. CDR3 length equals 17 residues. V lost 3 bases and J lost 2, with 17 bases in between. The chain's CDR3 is CASSSALGTHNTGELFF. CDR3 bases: TGCGCCAGCAGCTCTGCGCTGGGGACTCATAACACCGGGGAGCTGTTTTTT.